These 8 T cell receptor beta chains came from one sample sequenced in a study of blood T cell repertoires in COVID-19. Only in-frame clones appear in the TCRdb table, and some are missing; sequencing was by immunoSEQ multiplex PCR. The table shows approximately 85,000 clones, with about nine tenths occurring only once. Sequences were obtained from peripheral blood. The receptors derive from a woman in her forties or fifties in a cohort sampled during active COVID-19.

The V and J genes are TRBV2 and TRBJ2-1; 10 bases are a match to TRBD2. Germline assignment: CDR1 SNHLY and CDR2 FYNNEI. After removal of 1 base from V and 4 bases from J, the junction contained 4 bases not matched to a gene. The CDR3 consists of 16 residues. In nucleotides, the CDR3 is TGTGCCAGCAGTGAAGGTCGGACTAGCGGTTACAATGAGCAGTTCTTC. Its translation: CASSEGRTSGYNEQFF.

This sequence joins TRBV15 and TRBJ1-1, with TRBD1 as a possible D gene (5 bases). V gave up 6 bases and J gave up 5 bases, with 13 bases separating them. Germline CDR1 reads LNHNV; CDR2 reads YYDKDF (reference sequence). This CDR3 has 13 amino acids. The CDR3 sequence: CATSPGFGTEAFF. The CDR3 nucleotides are TGTGCCACCAGTCCAGGGTTCGGAACTGAAGCTTTCTTT.

V gene TRBV5-6 combines with J gene TRBJ2-7, with 8 bases lining up with TRBD1. Germline-derived CDR1 and CDR2 are SGHDT and YYEEEE. The CDR3 is made up of 15 amino acids. The V segment lost 3 bases and the J segment 2 bases; nucleotides outside the gene matches: 7. This CDR3 is CASSSWTGYPYEQYF. For the CDR3, the DNA is TGTGCCAGCAGCTCCTGGACAGGGTATCCCTACGAGCAGTACTTC. Drawing the rest from reference TRBV5-6 and TRBJ2-7, the complete variable domain is DAGVTQSPTHLIKTRGQQVTLRCSPKSGHDTVSWYQQALGQGPQFIFQYYEEEERQRGNFPDRFSGHQFPNYSSELNVNALLLGDSALYLCASSSWTGYPYEQYFGPGTRLTVT.

The V call is TRBV6-5, the J call TRBJ2-1, with 9 positions matching TRBD2. Germline CDR1 reads MNHEY; CDR2 reads SVGAGI. The length of the CDR3 is 16 residues. V gave up 2 bases and J gave up 4 bases; unmatched junction bases: 6. This chain's CDR3 is CASSYPGLAVYNEQFF. CDR3 nucleotides: TGTGCCAGCAGTTACCCGGGACTAGCCGTATACAATGAGCAGTTCTTC.

The V gene is TRBV6-5, the J gene TRBJ2-1; 9 bases agree with TRBD2. Trimming removed 8 bases from V and 6 bases from J; junction bases left unmatched: 5. The CDR3 loop spans 13 amino acids. The germline V gene has CDR1 MNHEY and CDR2 SVGAGI. As DNA, the CDR3 is TGTGCCAGCGGGCGGGAGGGCCGCAATGAGCAGTTCTTC. Its translation is CASGREGRNEQFF.

The chain joins TRBV10-3 to TRBJ1-3; TRBD1 is a possible D gene (5 bases). Trimming left V 5 bases short and J 4 bases short, with 15 bases between. Germline CDR1 is ENHRY and CDR2 is SYGVKD. CDR3 length: 15 residues. CDR3 protein: CAISNTGSQGNTIYF. DNA of the CDR3: TGTGCCATCAGTAACACAGGTTCGCAAGGAAACACCATATATTTT.

J is TRBJ1-3 and V is TRBV5-1, with 7 bases lining up with TRBD1. Germline V lookup: CDR1 SGHRS, CDR2 YFSETQ. The CDR3 runs to 16 residues. V dropped 5 bases and J dropped 3; count of bases not matched to a gene: 11. The CDR3 is CASRHGTTGVGNTIYF. CDR3 sequence (DNA): TGCGCCAGCAGACACGGCACTACAGGGGTTGGAAACACCATATATTTT.

The chain carries TRBV30 and TRBJ1-2, with a possible D match to TRBD1 (5 bases). The CDR3 consists of 15 residues. The ends were cut back, 0 bases at V and 8 bases at J, with 19 bases in the middle. Looked up from germline, CDR1 is GTSNPN and CDR2 is SVGIG (reference sequence). The DNA for the CDR3 is TGTGCCTGGAGTGTACCTGGTTGGGGCGCGGGAGGCTACACCTTC. Translating gives CAWSVPGWGAGGYTF.